This T cell receptor (beta chain) was observed in a study of identifying expanded T cells in peripheral blood. Healthy donors had no documented immune events, such as infections, while sampled. Points from the study as a whole: Variance in clone template counts between two-week samples significantly increased with total template count across all healthy donors. Over two and four weeks, about 15 and 19 clones changed, versus approximately 1.2 between replicates.

Clones were sequenced by immunoSEQ multiplex PCR, and TCRdb holds only the in-frame ones, with some missing. The sample lists around 81,000 clones; around 83% were seen once. A remark on this clone: The antigen is unknown.

Sequencing input: blood. The receptor's source is a person aged 18 to 69 in good health.

The CDR3 sequence is CASSSVGTEAFF. In nucleotides, the CDR3 is TGTGCCAGCAGCTCGGTCGGTACTGAAGCTTTCTTT. The chain uses TRBV11-3 and TRBJ1-1, with D unclear. V was shortened by 4 bases and J by 5 bases, with 8 bases between the two germline ends. The CDR3 extends over 12 amino acids. The germline V gene has CDR1 SGHNT and CDR2 YENEEA.